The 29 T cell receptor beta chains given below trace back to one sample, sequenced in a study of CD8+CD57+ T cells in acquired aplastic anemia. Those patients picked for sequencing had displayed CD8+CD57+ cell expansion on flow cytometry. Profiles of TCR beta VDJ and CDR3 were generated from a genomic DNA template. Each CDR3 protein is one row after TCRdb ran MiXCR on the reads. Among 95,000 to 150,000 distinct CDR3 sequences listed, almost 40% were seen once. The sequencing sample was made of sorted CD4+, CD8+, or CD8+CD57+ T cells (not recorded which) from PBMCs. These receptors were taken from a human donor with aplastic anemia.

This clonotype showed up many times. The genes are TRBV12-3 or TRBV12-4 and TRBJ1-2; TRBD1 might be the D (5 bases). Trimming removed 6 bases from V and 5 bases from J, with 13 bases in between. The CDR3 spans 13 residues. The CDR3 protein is CASRAGRMYGYTF. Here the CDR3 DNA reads TGTGCCAGCAGGGCAGGGCGTATGTATGGCTACACCTTC.

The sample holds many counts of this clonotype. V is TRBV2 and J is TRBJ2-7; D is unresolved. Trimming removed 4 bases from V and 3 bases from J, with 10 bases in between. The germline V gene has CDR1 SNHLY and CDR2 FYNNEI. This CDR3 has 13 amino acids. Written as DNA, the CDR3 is TGTGCCAGCAGTGTGGGATTCCTCTACGAGCAGTACGTC. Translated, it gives CASSVGFLYEQYV.

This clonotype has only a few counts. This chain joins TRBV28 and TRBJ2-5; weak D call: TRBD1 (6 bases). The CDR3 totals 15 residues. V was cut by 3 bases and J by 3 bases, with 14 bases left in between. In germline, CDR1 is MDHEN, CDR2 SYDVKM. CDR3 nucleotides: TGTGCCAGCAGTTTTTTGGGCAGGGGTGAAGAGACCCAGTACTTC. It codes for CASSFLGRGEETQYF.

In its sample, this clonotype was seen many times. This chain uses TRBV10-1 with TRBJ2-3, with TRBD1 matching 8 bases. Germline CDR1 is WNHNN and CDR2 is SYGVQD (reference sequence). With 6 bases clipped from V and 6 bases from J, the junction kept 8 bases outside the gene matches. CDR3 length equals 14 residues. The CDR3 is CASSPGQVQDTQYF. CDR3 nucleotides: TGCGCCAGCAGCCCGGGACAGGTTCAGGATACGCAGTATTTT.

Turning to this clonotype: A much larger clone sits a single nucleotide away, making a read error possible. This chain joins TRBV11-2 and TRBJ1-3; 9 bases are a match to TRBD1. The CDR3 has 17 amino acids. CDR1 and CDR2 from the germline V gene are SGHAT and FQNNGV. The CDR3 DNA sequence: TGTGCCAGCAGTCATCAAACCGGGACAGGGTTCCGGAACACCATGTATTTT. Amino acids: CASSHQTGTGFRNTMYF.

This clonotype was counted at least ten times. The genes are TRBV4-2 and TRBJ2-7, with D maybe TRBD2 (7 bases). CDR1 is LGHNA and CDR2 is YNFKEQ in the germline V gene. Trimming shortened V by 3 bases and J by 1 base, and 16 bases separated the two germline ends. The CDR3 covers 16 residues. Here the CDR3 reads CASSQMGAGVSYEQYF. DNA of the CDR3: TGTGCCAGCAGCCAGATGGGGGCGGGGGTTTCCTACGAGCAGTACTTC.

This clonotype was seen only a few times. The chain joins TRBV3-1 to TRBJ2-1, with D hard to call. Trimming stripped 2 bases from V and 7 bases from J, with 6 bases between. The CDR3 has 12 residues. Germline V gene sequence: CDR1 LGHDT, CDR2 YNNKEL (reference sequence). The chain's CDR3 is CASSQIGNEQFF. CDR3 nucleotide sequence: TGTGCCAGCAGCCAAATAGGGAATGAGCAGTTCTTC.

The CDR3 region is CASSRTNGAFF. In DNA form, the CDR3 reads TGTGCCAGTAGTCGGACTAATGGAGCTTTCTTT. This chain uses TRBV19 with TRBJ1-1; D gene unclear. V gave up 5 bases and J gave up 10 bases, with 11 bases separating them. Germline-derived CDR1 and CDR2 are LNHDA and SQIVND (reference sequence). This CDR3 has 11 residues.

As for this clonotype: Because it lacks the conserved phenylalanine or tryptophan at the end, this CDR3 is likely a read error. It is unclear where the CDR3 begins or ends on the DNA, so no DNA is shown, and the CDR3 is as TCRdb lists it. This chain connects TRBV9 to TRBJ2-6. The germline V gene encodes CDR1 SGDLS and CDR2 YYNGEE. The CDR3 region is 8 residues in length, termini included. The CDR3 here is CASSTMTS.

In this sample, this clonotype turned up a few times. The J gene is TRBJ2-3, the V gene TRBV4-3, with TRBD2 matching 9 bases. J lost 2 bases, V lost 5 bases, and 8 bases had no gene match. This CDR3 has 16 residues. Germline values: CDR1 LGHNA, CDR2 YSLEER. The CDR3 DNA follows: TGCGCCAGCAGCTCGTTAGCGGGGGCTTTCACAGATACGCAGTATTTT. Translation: CASSSLAGAFTDTQYF.

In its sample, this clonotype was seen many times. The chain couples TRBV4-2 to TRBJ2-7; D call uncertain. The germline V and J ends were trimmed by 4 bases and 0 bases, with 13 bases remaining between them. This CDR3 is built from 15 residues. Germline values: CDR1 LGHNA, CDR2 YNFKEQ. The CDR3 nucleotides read TGTGCCAGCAGCCTAGAAGCTGCGAGCTCCTACGAGCAGTACGTC. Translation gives CASSLEAASSYEQYV.

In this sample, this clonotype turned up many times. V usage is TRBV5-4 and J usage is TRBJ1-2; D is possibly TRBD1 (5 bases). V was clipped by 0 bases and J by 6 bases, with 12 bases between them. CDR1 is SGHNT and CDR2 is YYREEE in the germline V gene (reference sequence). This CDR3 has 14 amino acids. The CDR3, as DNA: TGTGCCAGCAGCTTGGGGGGGATTATTGATGGCTACACCTTC. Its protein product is CASSLGGIIDGYTF.

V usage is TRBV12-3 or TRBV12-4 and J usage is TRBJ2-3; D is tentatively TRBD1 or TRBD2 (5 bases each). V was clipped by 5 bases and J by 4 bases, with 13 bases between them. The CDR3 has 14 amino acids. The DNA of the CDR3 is TGTGCCAGCAGTATCACCGGGACGGCAGATACGCAGTATTTT. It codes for CASSITGTADTQYF.

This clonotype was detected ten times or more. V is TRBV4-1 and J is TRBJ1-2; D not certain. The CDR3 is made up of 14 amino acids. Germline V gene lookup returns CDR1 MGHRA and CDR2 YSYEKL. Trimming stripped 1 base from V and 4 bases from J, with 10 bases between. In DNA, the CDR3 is TGCGCCAGCAGCCAAGGGGCAGGTTCCTATGGCTACACCTTC. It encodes CASSQGAGSYGYTF.

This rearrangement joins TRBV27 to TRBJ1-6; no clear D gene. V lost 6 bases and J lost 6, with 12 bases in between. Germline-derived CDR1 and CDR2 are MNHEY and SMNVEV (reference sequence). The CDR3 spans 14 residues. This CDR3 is CASSSPGLNSPLHF. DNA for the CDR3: TGTGCCAGCAGCAGTCCCGGGCTTAATTCACCCCTCCACTTT.

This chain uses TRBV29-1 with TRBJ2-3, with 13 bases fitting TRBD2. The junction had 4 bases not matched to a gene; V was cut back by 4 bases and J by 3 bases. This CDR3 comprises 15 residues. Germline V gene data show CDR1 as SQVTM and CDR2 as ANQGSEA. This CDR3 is CSVAGLAGKTDTQYF. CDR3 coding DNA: TGCAGCGTTGCGGGACTAGCGGGAAAAACAGATACGCAGTATTTT.

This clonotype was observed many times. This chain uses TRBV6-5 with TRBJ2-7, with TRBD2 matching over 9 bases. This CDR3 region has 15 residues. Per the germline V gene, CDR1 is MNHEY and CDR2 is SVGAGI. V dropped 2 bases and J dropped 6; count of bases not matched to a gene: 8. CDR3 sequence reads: CASSYAAGGTFEQYV. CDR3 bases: TGTGCCAGCAGTTACGCTGCGGGGGGGACTTTCGAGCAGTACGTC.

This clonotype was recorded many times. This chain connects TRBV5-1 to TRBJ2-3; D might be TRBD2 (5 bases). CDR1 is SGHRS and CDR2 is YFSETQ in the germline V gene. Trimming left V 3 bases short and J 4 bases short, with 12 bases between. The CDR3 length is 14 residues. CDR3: CASSSDSGSDTQYF. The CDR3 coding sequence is TGCGCCAGCAGCTCGGACTCAGGCTCAGATACGCAGTATTTT.

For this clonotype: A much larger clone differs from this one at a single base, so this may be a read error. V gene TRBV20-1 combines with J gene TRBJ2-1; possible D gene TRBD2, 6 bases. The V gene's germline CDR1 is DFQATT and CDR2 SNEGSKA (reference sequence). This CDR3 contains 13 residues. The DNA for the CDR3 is TGCAGTGCTAGGCGGGATTTTTACAGTGAGCAGTTCTTC. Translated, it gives CSARRDFYSEQFF.

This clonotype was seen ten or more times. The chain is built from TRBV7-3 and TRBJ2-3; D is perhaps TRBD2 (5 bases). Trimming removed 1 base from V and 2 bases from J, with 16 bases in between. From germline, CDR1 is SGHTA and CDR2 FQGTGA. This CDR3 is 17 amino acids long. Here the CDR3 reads CASSLMAAGLYTDTQYF. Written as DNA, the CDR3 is TGTGCCAGCAGCTTAATGGCAGCCGGACTCTACACAGATACGCAGTATTTT.

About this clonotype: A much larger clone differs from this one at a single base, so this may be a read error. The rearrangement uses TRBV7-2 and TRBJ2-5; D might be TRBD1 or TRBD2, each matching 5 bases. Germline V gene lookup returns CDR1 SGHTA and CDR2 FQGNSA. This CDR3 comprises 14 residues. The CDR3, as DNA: TGTGCCAGCAGCTTATGGGGGTTACAAGGGACCCAGTACTTC. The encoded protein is CASSLWGLQGTQYF.

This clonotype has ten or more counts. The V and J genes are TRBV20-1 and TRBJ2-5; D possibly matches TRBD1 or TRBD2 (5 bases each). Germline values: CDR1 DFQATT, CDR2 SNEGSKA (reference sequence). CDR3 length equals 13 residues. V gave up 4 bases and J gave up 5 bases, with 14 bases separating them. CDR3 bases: TGCAGTGCTATCCCCGGGGCCTACGAGACCCAGTACTTC. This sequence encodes CSAIPGAYETQYF.

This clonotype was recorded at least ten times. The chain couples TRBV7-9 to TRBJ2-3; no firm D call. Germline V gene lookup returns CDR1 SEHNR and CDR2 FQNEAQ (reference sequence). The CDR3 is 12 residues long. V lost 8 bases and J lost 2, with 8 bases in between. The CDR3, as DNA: TGTGCCAGCGGTCCGGCCACAGATACGCAGTATTTT. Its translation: CASGPATDTQYF.

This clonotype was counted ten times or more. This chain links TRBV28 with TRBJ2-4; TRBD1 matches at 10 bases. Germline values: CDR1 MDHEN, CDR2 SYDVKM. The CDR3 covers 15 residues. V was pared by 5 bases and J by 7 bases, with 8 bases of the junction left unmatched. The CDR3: CASSTTGTGDNIQYF. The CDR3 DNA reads TGTGCCAGCAGTACAACCGGGACAGGGGATAACATTCAGTACTTC.

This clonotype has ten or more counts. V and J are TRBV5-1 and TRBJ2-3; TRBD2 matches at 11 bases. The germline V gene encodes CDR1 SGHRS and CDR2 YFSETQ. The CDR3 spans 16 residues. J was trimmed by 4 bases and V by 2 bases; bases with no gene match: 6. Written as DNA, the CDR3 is TGCGCCAGCAGCTTACTAGCGGGGGTCGGGGCAGATACGCAGTATTTT. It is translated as CASSLLAGVGADTQYF. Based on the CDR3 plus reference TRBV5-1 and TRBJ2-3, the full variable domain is KAGVTQTPRYLIKTRGQQVTLSCSPISGHRSVSWYQQTPGQGLQFLFEYFSETQRNKGNFPGRFSGRQFSNSRSEMNVSTLELGDSALYLCASSLLAGVGADTQYFGPGTRLTVL.

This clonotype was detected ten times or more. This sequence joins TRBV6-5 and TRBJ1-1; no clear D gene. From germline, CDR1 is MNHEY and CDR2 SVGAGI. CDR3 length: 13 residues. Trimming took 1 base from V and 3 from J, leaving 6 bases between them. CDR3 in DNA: TGTGCCAGCAGTTACTTGGTTGACACTGAAGCTTTCTTT. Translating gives CASSYLVDTEAFF.

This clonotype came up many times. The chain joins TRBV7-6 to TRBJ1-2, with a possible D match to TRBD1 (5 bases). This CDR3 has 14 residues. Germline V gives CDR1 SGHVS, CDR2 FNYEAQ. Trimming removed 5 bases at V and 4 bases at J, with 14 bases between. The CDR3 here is CASSPPGGGYGYTF. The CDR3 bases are TGTGCCAGCAGCCCCCCCGGGGGGGGCTATGGCTACACCTTC.

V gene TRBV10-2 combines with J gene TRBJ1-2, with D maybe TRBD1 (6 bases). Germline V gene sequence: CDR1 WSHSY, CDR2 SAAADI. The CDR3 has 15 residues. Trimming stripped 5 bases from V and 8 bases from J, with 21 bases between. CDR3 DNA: TGCGCCAGCAGTCTAGGACAGAATCCTTTGGGGGGCTACACCTTC. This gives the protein CASSLGQNPLGGYTF.

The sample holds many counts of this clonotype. The chain's CDR3 is CSPKDTNYGYTF. The CDR3 DNA reads TGCAGTCCAAAGGACACTAACTATGGCTACACCTTC. V and J are TRBV20-1 and TRBJ1-2; D may be TRBD1 (5 bases). This CDR3 has 12 amino acids. CDR1 is DFQATT, CDR2 SNEGSKA, per germline (reference sequence). V was cut by 8 bases and J by 0 bases, with 10 bases left in between.